Listed below are T cell receptor beta chains from one sample, sequenced in a study of blood T cells in healthy people across ages. One entry per CDR3 protein results from TCRdb running MiXCR on the 5' RACE reads. The sample contains 600,000 to 1,000,000 distinct CDR3 sequences, roughly 64% of which appear only once. The specimen sequenced was blood. Source of these receptors: a man aged 25-40 years in good health. The conserved cysteine and the conserved F or W are not part of the CDR3 here.

TRBJ2-5 TRBV7-2 12 ASSLSGPKETQY
- TRBV28 14 ASSPNDGQVMETQY
TRBJ1-6 TRBV29-1 10 SVRDNNSPLH
TRBJ2-1 TRBV13 14 ASSSGPLAVGDEQF
TRBJ1-2 TRBV20-1 11 SARDNSFYGYT
TRBJ2-7 TRBV2 13 ASSAAGDRAYEQY
TRBJ1-1 TRBV15 14 ATSRSYSAMNTEAF
TRBJ1-4 TRBV15 13 ATRPLQGPNEKLF
TRBJ1-4 TRBV27 11 ASSRTGNEKLF
TRBJ2-1 TRBV29-1 10 SVEGAGPEQF
TRBJ2-3 TRBV12-3/TRBV12-4 11 ASSPSAGWAQY
TRBJ1-4 TRBV7-2 13 ASSITGTILEKLF
TRBJ2-1 TRBV2 13 ASRAPGRTYNEQF
TRBJ2-5 TRBV20-1 11 SLSSGGQETQY
TRBJ1-2 TRBV20-1 11 SARDTASYGYT
TRBJ2-5 TRBV20-1 12 SARGTREQETQY
TRBJ2-1 TRBV28 14 ASRRLADISYNEQF
TRBJ2-7 TRBV2 12 ASTKREDYYEQY
TRBJ1-2 TRBV7-9 13 ASSLDWVNSVGYT
TRBJ1-2 TRBV4-2 14 ASSQITTGTGNGYT
TRBJ2-5 TRBV20-1 11 SARPGARETQY
TRBJ1-2 TRBV21-1 14 ASSIPPGTDKDGYT
TRBJ2-7 TRBV2 13 ASRDPGQGTYEQY
TRBJ2-1 TRBV10-3 11 AISLSDNNEQF
TRBJ1-2 TRBV29-1 12 SVEAQTGVGGYT
TRBJ2-7 TRBV7-2 11 ASSLNARYEQY
TRBJ2-5 TRBV13 11 ASSLGEGKTQY
TRBJ2-3 TRBV12-3/TRBV12-4 12 ASSCGVAADTEY
TRBJ2-7 TRBV7-2 12 ASRSLDTHYEQY
TRBJ2-5 TRBV29-1 12 SVEGRRIQETQY
TRBJ2-5 TRBV7-9 13 ASSLGGTGGERQY
TRBJ2-1 TRBV6-5 13 ASSYRSGINNEQF
TRBJ2-5 TRBV7-2 17 ASSLAARRTGWHKETQY
TRBJ1-2 TRBV6-2/TRBV6-3 16 ASSYSPGQGARNYGYT
TRBJ1-5 TRBV20-1 14 SARDILGFGNQPQH
TRBJ2-3 TRBV6-1 14 ASSDGLARGTDTQY
TRBJ2-2 TRBV5-7 13 ASSTSGGSTGELF
TRBJ1-2 TRBV12-3/TRBV12-4 11 ASSFDGGVGYT
TRBJ2-3 TRBV5-1 13 ASSLGGGNPDTQY
TRBJ1-2 TRBV15 12 ATSREPREGGYT